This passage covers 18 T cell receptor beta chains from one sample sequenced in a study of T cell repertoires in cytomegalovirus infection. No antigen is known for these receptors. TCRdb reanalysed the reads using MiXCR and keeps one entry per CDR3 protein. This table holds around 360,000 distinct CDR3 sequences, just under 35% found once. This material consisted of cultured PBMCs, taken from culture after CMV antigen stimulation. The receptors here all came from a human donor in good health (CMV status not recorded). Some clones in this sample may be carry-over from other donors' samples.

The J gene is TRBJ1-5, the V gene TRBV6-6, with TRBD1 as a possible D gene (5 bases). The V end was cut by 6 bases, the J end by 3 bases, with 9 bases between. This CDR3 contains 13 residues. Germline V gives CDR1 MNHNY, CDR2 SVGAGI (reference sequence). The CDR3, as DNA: TGTGCCAGCAGACCAGGGTTCAATCAGCCCCAGCATTTT. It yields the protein CASRPGFNQPQHF.

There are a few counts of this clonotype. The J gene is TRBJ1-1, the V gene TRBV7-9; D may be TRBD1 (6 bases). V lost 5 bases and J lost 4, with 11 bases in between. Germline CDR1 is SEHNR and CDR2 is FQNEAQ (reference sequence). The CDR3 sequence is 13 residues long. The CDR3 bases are TGTGCCAGCAGCCCCTTCAGGGGCACTGAAGCTTTCTTT. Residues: CASSPFRGTEAFF.

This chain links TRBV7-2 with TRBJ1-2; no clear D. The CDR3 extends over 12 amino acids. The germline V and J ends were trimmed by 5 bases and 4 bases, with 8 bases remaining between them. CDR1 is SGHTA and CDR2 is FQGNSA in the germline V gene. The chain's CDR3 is CASSAAGYGYTF. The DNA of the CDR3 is TGTGCCAGCAGCGCCGCGGGCTATGGCTACACCTTC.

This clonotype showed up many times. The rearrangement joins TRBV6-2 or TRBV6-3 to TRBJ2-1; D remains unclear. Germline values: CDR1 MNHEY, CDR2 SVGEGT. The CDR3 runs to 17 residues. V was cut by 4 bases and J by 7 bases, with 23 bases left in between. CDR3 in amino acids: CASSSRTSRASRNEQFF. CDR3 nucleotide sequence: TGTGCCAGCAGTTCCCGTACCTCCCGGGCTAGTCGGAATGAGCAGTTCTTC.

The CDR3 DNA follows: TGTGCCAGCTCACCACGGGGGACACAGAATTCACCCCTCCACTTT. It specifies CASSPRGTQNSPLHF. V gene TRBV18 combines with J gene TRBJ1-6, with D perhaps matching TRBD1 (6 bases). The V end was cut by 1 base, the J end by 7 bases, with 11 bases between. This CDR3 is built from 15 residues. Per the germline V gene, CDR1 is KGHSH and CDR2 is LQKENI.

CDR3 nucleotides: TGTGCCAGCAGCTTCCAACGGTCAGCAGATTTCCAAGAGACCCAGTACTTC. It is translated as CASSFQRSADFQETQYF. The chain carries TRBV7-2 and TRBJ2-5; unclear D gene. Between the trimmed V and J ends, which lost 3 bases and 1 base, there was a span of 18 bases. The CDR3 length is 17 residues. The V gene's germline CDR1 is SGHTA and CDR2 FQGNSA.

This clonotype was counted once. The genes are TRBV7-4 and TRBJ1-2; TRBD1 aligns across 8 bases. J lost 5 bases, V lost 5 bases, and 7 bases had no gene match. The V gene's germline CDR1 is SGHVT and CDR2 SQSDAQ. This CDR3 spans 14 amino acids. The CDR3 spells CASSVTGTGYGYTF. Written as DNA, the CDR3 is TGTGCCAGCAGCGTTACCGGGACAGGATATGGCTACACCTTC.

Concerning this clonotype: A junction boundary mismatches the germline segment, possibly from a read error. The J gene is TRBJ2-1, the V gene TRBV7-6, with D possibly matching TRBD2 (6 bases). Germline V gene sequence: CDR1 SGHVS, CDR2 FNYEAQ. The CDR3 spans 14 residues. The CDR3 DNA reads TGTGCTAGCAGCTTAGAAACTGGGGGAGGTGAGCAGTTCTTC. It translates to CASSLETGGGEQFF.

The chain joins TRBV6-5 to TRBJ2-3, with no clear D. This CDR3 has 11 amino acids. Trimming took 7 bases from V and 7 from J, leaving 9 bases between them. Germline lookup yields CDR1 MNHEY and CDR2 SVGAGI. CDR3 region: CASTNRYTQYF. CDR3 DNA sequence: TGTGCCAGCACAAACAGATATACGCAGTATTTT.

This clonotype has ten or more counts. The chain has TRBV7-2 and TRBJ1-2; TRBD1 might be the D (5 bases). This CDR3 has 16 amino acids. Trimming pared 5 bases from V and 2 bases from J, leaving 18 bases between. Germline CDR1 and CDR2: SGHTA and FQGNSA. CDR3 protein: CASSTYRGGDNYGYTF. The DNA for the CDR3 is TGTGCCAGCAGCACCTACCGCGGAGGGGACAACTATGGCTACACCTTC.

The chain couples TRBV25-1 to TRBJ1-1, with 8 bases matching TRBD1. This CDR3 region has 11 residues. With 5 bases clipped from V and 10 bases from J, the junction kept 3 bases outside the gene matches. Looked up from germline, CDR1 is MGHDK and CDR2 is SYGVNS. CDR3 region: CASSTQGAAFF. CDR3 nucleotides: TGTGCCAGCAGTACCCAGGGGGCAGCTTTCTTT. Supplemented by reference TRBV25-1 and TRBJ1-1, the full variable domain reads EADIYQTPRYLVIGTGKKITLECSQTMGHDKMYWYQQDPGMELHLIHYSYGVNSTEKGDLSSESTVSRIRTEHFPLTLESARPSHTSQYLCASSTQGAAFFGQGTRLTVV.

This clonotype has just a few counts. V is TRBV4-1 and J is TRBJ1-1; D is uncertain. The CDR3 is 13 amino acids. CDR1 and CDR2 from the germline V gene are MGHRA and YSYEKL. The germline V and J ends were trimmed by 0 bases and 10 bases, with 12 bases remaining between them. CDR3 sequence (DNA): TGCGCCAGCAGCCAAGACAACCCCATTACAGCTTTCTTT. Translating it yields CASSQDNPITAFF.

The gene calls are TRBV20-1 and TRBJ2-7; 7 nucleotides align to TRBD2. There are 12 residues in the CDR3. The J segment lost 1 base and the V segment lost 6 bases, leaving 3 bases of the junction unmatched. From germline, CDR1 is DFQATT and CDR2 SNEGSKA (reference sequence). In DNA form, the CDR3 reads TGCAGTGCCACGGGGGGATCCTACGAGCAGTACTTC. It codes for CSATGGSYEQYF.

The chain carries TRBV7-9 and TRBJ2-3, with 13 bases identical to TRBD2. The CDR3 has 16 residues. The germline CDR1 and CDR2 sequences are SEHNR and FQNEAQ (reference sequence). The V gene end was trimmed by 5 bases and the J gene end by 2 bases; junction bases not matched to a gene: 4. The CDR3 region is CASSVGTSGVTDTQYF. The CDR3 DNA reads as TGTGCCAGCAGCGTCGGGACTAGCGGGGTCACAGATACGCAGTATTTT.

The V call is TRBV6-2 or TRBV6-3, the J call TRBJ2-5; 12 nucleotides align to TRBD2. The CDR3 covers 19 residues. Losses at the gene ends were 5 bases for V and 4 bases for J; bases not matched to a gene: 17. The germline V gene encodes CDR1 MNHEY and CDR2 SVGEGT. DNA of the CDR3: TGTGCCAGCAGTCTTCCTCCTTTGTTGGGACTAGCGGGCGGAGAGACCCAGTACTTC. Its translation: CASSLPPLLGLAGGETQYF.

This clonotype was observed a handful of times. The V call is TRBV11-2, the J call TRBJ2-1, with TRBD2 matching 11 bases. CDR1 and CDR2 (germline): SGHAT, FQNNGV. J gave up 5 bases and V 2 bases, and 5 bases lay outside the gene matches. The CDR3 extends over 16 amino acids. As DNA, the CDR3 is TGTGCCAGCAGCTTACACGGGACTAGCGGTAACAATGAGCAGTTCTTC. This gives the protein CASSLHGTSGNNEQFF.

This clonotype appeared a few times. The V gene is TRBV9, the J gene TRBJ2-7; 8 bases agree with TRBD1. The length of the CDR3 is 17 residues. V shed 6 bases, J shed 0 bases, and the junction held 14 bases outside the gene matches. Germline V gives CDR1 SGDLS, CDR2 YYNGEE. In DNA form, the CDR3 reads TGTGCCAGCACCCCCAGGGGGCGGACAGCGAGCTCCTACGAGCAGTACGTC. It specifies CASTPRGRTASSYEQYV.

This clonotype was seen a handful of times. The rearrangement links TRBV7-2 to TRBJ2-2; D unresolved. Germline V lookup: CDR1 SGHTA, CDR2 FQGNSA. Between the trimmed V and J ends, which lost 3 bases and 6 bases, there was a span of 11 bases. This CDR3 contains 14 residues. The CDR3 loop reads CASSFGFAPGELFF. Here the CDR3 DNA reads TGTGCCAGCAGCTTCGGTTTCGCCCCCGGGGAGCTGTTTTTT. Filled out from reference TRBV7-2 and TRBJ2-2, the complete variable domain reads GAGVSQSPSNKVTEKGKDVELRCDPISGHTALYWYRQSLGQGLEFLIYFQGNSAPDKSGLPSDRFSAERTGGSVSTLTIQRTQQEDSAVYLCASSFGFAPGELFFGEGSRLTVL.